These T cell receptor beta chains were read from a single sample in a study of shared clonotypes between healthy human individuals. Libraries were prepared by immunoSEQ multiplex PCR; TCRdb keeps only in-frame clonotypes and omits some of them. The sample contains about 1.1 million clones, approximately 75% of which appear only once. Sequences were obtained from memory CD4+ T cells from PBMCs. The receptors originated from a man in his late teens or twenties in good health. Some clones in this sample may be carry-over from other donors' samples. Each CDR3 is given with its conserved first and last residue. A D gene is named only where the DNA matches it firmly. The size entry is marked missing in some rows and otherwise reads once, few, many or a size class.

j_call d_call clone_size v_call cdr3_aa cdr3_nt
TRBJ2-5 NA NA TRBV7-9 CASSLAGGFRQETQYF TGTGCCAGCAGCTTAGCGGGGGGATTTAGGCAAGAGACCCAGTACTTC
TRBJ2-7 TRBD1 NA TRBV5-4 CASRPGQGSYEQYF TGTGCCAGCAGGCCCGGACAGGGATCCTACGAGCAGTACTTC
TRBJ2-1 NA few TRBV9 CASSVGTYNEQFF TGTGCCAGCAGCGTAGGGACTTACAATGAGCAGTTCTTC
TRBJ2-1 NA NA TRBV9 CASSAGQMSSYNEQFF TGTGCCAGCAGTGCGGGACAGATGAGCTCCTACAATGAGCAGTTCTTC
TRBJ1-5 NA once TRBV30 CAWSEGGGNQPQHF TGTGCCTGGAGCGAAGGGGGTGGCAATCAGCCCCAGCATTTT
TRBJ1-4 NA NA TRBV5-6 CASTLQGSEKLFF TGTGCCAGCACCCTCCAGGGGAGTGAAAAACTGTTTTTT
TRBJ1-2 NA NA TRBV19 CASRVGFFKAGYTF TGTGCCAGTAGGGTAGGGTTCTTCAAGGCTGGCTACACCTTC
TRBJ2-3 TRBD2 NA TRBV5-1 CASGIKAGRSTDTQYF TGCGCCAGCGGTATTAAAGCGGGAAGGAGCACAGATACGCAGTATTTT
TRBJ1-5 NA NA TRBV28 CASSDQGASNQPQHF TGTGCCAGCAGCGACCAGGGAGCGAGCAATCAGCCCCAGCATTTT
TRBJ2-3 NA NA TRBV5-6 CASSLDPGTYTDTQYF TGTGCCAGCAGCTTGGATCCCGGGACGTACACAGATACGCAGTATTTT
TRBJ2-5 TRBD1 NA TRBV7-3 CASSPQGQAETQYF TGTGCCAGCAGCCCGCAGGGACAGGCAGAGACCCAGTACTTC
TRBJ2-7 NA NA TRBV28 CASSSPPLEYEQYF TGTGCCAGCAGTTCACCCCCCTTAGAATACGAGCAGTACTTC
TRBJ1-1 TRBD1 NA TRBV27 CASSARQGAPTGGTEAFF TGTGCCAGCAGTGCCCGACAGGGGGCACCCACCGGGGGCACTGAAGCTTTCTTT
TRBJ2-1 NA NA TRBV28 CASSLGLQTYVHEQFF TGTGCCAGCAGTCTCGGACTACAAACCTACGTCCATGAGCAGTTCTTC
TRBJ2-3 NA NA TRBV28 CASSLLKGDTQYF TGTGCCAGCAGTTTACTGAAGGGGGACACGCAGTATTTT